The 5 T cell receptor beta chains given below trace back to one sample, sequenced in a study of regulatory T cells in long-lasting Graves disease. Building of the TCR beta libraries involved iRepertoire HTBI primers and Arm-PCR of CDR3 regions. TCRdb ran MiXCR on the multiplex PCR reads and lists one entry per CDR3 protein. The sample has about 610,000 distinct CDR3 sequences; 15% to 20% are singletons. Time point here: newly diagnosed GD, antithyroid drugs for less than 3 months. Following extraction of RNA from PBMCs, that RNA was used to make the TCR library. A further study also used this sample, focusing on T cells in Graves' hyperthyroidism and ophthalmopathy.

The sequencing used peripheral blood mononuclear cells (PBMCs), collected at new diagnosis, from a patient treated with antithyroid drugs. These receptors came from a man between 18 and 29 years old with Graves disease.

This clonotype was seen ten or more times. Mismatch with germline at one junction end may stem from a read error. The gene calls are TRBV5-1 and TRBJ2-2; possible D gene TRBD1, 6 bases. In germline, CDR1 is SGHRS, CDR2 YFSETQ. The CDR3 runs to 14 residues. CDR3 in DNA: TGTGCCAGCAGTTGGACAGAAAACACCGGGGAGCTGTTTTTT. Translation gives CASSWTENTGELFF.

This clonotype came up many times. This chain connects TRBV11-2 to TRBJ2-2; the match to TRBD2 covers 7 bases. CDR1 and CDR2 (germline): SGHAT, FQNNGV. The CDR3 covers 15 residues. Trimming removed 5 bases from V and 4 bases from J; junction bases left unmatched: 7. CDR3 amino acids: CASSPWTGGTGELFF. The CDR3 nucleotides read TGTGCCAGCAGCCCCTGGACGGGGGGCACCGGGGAGCTGTTTTTT. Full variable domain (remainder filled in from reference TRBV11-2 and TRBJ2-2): EAGVAQSPRYKIIEKRQSVAFWCNPISGHATLYWYQQILGQGPKLLIQFQNNGVVDDSQLPKDRFSAERLKGVDSTLKIQPAKLEDSAVYLCASSPWTGGTGELFFGEGSRLTVL.

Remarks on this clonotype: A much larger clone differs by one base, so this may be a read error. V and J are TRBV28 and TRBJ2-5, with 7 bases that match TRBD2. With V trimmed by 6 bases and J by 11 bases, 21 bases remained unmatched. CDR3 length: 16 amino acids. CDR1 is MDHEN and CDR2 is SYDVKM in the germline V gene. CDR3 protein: CASSLTSAKTYNEQYF. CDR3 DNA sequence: TGTGCCAGCAGCCTCACTAGCGCGAAGACCTACAATGAGCAGTACTTC.

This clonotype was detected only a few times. CDR3 bases: TGTGCCAGCAGTACAGTCGGGACTAGCGGTCTCTACAATGAGCAGTTCTTC. It yields the protein CASSTVGTSGLYNEQFF. This chain connects TRBV3-1 to TRBJ2-1; 11 bases map to TRBD2. Germline-derived CDR1 and CDR2 are LGHDT and YNNKEL (reference sequence). Unmatched junction bases numbered 10, after V lost 6 bases and J lost 3 bases. This CDR3 comprises 17 residues.

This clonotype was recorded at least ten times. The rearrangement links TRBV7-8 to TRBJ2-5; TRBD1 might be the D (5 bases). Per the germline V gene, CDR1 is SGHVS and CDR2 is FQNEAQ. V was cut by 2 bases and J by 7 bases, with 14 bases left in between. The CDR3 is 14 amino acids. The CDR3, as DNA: TGTGCCAGCAGCTTAAGTGGCAGGGAAGGGACCCAGTACTTC. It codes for CASSLSGREGTQYF.